Each of the 13 T cell receptor beta chains below was sequenced from the same sample in a study of cytomegalovirus exposure and HLA in healthy donors. PCR amplification relied on 60 Vbeta primers (plus 13 Jbeta primers). Assay: immunoSEQ multiplex PCR; the TCRdb copy retains only in-frame clones and omits some. The sample consists of about 190,000 clones, roughly 80% of them appearing once. Sequencing was performed on PBMCs. The origin of the receptors is a man aged 50-59 years in good health and CMV-seronegative.

This clone was found a few times. The gene calls are TRBV18 and TRBJ2-7, with TRBD1 identical over 11 bases. Germline CDR1 and CDR2: KGHSH and LQKENI. V lost 4 bases and J lost 6; bases outside the gene matches: 5. The CDR3 has 14 amino acids. The CDR3 sequence: CASSLTGTGGEQYF. CDR3 bases: TGTGCCAGCTCACTCACCGGGACAGGGGGCGAGCAGTACTTC. The variable domain in full, with the rest retrieved from reference TRBV18 and TRBJ2-7, is NAGVMQNPRHLVRRRGQEARLRCSPMKGHSHVYWYRQLPEEGLKFMVYLQKENIIDESGMPKERFSAEFPKEGPSILRIQQVVRGDSAAYFCASSLTGTGGEQYFGPGTRLTVT.

The V gene is TRBV10-1, the J gene TRBJ2-5; D perhaps matches TRBD2 (6 bases). V lost 2 bases to trimming and J lost 3 bases, with 7 bases between them. The CDR3 loop spans 13 amino acids. CDR1 and CDR2 (germline): WNHNN, SYGVQD (reference sequence). In nucleotides, the CDR3 is TGCGCCAGCAGTGAGGGGGGGAAAGAGACCCAGTACTTC. Protein: CASSEGGKETQYF.

The V gene is TRBV10-2, the J gene TRBJ2-2; TRBD2 aligns across 10 bases. Germline V gene lookup returns CDR1 WSHSY and CDR2 SAAADI. The CDR3 consists of 19 residues. The J segment lost 0 bases and the V segment lost 7 bases, leaving 14 bases of the junction unmatched. This CDR3 reads CASNHAGLAIFTNTGELFF. The DNA of the CDR3 is TGCGCCAGCAACCATGCGGGACTAGCGATTTTTACGAACACCGGGGAGCTGTTTTTT.

This clone has just one count. This chain joins TRBV27 and TRBJ1-6, with 10 bases matching TRBD1. Germline-derived CDR1 and CDR2 are MNHEY and SMNVEV (reference sequence). This CDR3 spans 13 amino acids. The V segment lost 8 bases and the J segment 9 bases; nucleotides outside the gene matches: 4. CDR3 DNA: TGTGCCAGCTGGGACAGGGGCGCTTCACCCCTCCACTTT. It codes for CASWDRGASPLHF.

About this clone itself: Compared with germline, one end of the junction differs, possibly owing to a read error. V is TRBV29-1 and J is TRBJ1-2; D gene unclear. The CDR3 extends over 12 amino acids. Germline values: CDR1 SQVTM, CDR2 ANQGSEA. The CDR3 coding sequence is TGCAGCGGCCACCGGGTTAACGATGGCTACACCTTC. This encodes CSGHRVNDGYTF.

The J gene is TRBJ2-1, the V gene TRBV5-1; 12 nucleotides match TRBD1. With V trimmed by 4 bases and J by 2 bases, 4 bases remained unmatched. The CDR3 totals 16 residues. Germline V gene lookup returns CDR1 SGHRS and CDR2 YFSETQ. Written as DNA, the CDR3 is TGCGCCAGCAGCGCGGGACAGGGGGCGACCTACAATGAGCAGTTCTTC. It encodes CASSAGQGATYNEQFF.

The genes are TRBV5-1 and TRBJ1-5; D is possibly TRBD1 (5 bases). The CDR3 is 14 residues long. Between the trimmed V and J ends, which lost 0 bases and 6 bases, there was a span of 10 bases. Germline V gene sequence: CDR1 SGHRS, CDR2 YFSETQ. Here the CDR3 DNA reads TGCGCCAGCAGCTTGGTCCAGGGTGGTCAGCCCCAGCATTTT. Translating it yields CASSLVQGGQPQHF. The full variable domain, with the rest looked up from reference TRBV5-1 and TRBJ1-5, is KAGVTQTPRYLIKTRGQQVTLSCSPISGHRSVSWYQQTPGQGLQFLFEYFSETQRNKGNFPGRFSGRQFSNSRSEMNVSTLELGDSALYLCASSLVQGGQPQHFGDGTRLSIL.

This chain connects TRBV13 to TRBJ2-1; TRBD2 matches at 7 bases. CDR1 is PRHDT and CDR2 is FYEKMQ in the germline V gene (reference sequence). With V trimmed by 5 bases and J by 7 bases, 14 bases remained unmatched. CDR3 length: 16 amino acids. The CDR3 DNA reads TGTGCCAGCAGCCCCGTGGCGGGGGAGGGTGGAAATGAGCAGTTCTTC. Translated, it gives CASSPVAGEGGNEQFF. Full variable domain (missing parts from reference TRBV13 and TRBJ2-1): AAGVIQSPRHLIKEKRETATLKCYPIPRHDTVYWYQQGPGQDPQFLISFYEKMQSDKGSIPDRFSAQQFSDYHSELNMSSLELGDSALYFCASSPVAGEGGNEQFFGPGTRLTVL.

This sequence joins TRBV5-1 and TRBJ2-7, with 8 bases lining up with TRBD2. This CDR3 has 14 residues. Germline-derived CDR1 and CDR2 are SGHRS and YFSETQ. J gave up 2 bases and V 4 bases, and 5 bases lay outside the gene matches. The CDR3 DNA is TGCGCCAGCAGCATCACTAGCGGTACCTACGAGCAGTACTTC. It encodes CASSITSGTYEQYF.

This clone was seen once. V usage is TRBV18 and J usage is TRBJ2-6; tentative D call: TRBD1 (5 bases). V dropped 2 bases and J dropped 4 bases, with 18 bases sitting between them. CDR1 and CDR2 from the germline V gene are KGHSH and LQKENI. CDR3 length: 18 amino acids. The CDR3 spells CASSPSLTGASGANVLTF. CDR3 nucleotide sequence: TGTGCCAGCTCACCATCTCTAACAGGCGCTTCCGGGGCCAACGTCCTGACTTTC.

This clone was detected only once. The chain carries TRBV7-6 and TRBJ2-7, with D hard to call. Trimming shortened V by 1 base and J by 3 bases, and 7 bases separated the two germline ends. This CDR3 is built from 13 residues. Per the germline V gene, CDR1 is SGHVS and CDR2 is FNYEAQ. The CDR3 protein is CASSLGQYYEQYF. As DNA, the CDR3 is TGTGCCAGCAGCTTAGGTCAGTACTACGAGCAGTACTTC. Filled out from reference TRBV7-6 and TRBJ2-7, the complete variable domain reads GAGVSQSPRYKVTKRGQDVALRCDPISGHVSLYWYRQALGQGPEFLTYFNYEAQQDKSGLPNDRFSAERPEGSISTLTIQRTEQRDSAMYRCASSLGQYYEQYFGPGTRLTVT.

The count of this clone is one. Written as DNA, the CDR3 is TGTGCCAGCAGCCAGGTCGGGGGGCCCAGCACAGATACGCAGTATTTT. Residues: CASSQVGGPSTDTQYF. This sequence joins TRBV7-2 and TRBJ2-3; D might be TRBD2 (7 bases). CDR3 length: 16 amino acids. V gave up 5 bases and J gave up 0 bases, with 15 bases separating them. Per germline, CDR1 SGHTA and CDR2 FQGNSA.

This clone was picked up a small number of times. The rearrangement links TRBV7-2 to TRBJ2-3, with TRBD2 as a possible D gene (6 bases). The V gene lost 0 bases and the J gene lost 2 bases, with 12 bases spanning the gap. Germline-derived CDR1 and CDR2 are SGHTA and FQGNSA. The CDR3 sequence is 16 residues long. Here the CDR3 reads CASSLAQAGTTDTQYF. The CDR3 DNA reads TGTGCCAGCAGCTTAGCGCAGGCGGGGACCACAGATACGCAGTATTTT.